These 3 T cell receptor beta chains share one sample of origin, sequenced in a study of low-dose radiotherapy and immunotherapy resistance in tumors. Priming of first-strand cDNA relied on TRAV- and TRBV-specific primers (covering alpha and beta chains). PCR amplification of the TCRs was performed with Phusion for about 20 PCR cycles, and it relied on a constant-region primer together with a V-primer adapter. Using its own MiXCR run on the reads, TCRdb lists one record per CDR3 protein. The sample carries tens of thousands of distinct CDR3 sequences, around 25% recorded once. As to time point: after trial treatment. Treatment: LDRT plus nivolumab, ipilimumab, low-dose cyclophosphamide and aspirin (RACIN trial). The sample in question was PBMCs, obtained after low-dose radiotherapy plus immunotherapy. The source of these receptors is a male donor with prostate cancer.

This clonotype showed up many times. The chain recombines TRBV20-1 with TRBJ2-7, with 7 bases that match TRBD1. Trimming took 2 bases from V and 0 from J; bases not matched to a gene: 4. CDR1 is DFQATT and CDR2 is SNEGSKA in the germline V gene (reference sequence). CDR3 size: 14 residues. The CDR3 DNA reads TGCAGTGCTAGAAGGGGACAGAGCTCCTACGAGCAGTACTTC. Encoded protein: CSARRGQSSYEQYF.

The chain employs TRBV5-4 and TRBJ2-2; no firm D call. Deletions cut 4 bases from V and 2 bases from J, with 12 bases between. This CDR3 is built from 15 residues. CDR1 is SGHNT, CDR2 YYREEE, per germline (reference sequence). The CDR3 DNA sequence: TGTGCCAGCAGCCCACACGTGCCAAACACCGGGGAGCTGTTTTTT. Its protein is CASSPHVPNTGELFF.

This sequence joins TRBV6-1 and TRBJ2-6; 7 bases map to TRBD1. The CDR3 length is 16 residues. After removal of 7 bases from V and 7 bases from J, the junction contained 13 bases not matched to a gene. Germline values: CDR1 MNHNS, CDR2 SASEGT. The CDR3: CASKAQGMIGANVLTF. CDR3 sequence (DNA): TGTGCCAGCAAGGCACAGGGGATGATAGGTGCCAACGTCCTGACTTTC.